This T cell receptor beta chain emerged from a study of cytomegalovirus exposure and HLA in healthy donors. Study results and caveats: Per a later analysis, HLA-associated TCR beta chains showed more clonal expansion than other, equally common TCR beta chains.

The study ran its PCR with 60 Vbeta and 13 Jbeta primers. Repertoires were generated with immunoSEQ multiplex PCR, while TCRdb's copy carries only in-frame clones and drops some. Counted here are some 170,000 clones, around 69% occurring once; the ten biggest clones make up over 2.5%. The V segment lost 4 bases and the J segment 6 bases; nucleotides outside the gene matches: 3. This CDR3 has 12 residues. Germline V CDR1 and CDR2: MDHEN, SYDVKM. This clone occurred once. Its antigen is not known. This chain joins TRBV28 and TRBJ2-7, with 7 bases fitting TRBD2. The TCR was taken from a young woman in good health and CMV-seronegative. The sequencing sample was made of PBMCs. CDR3 protein: CASSSQRGEQYF. CDR3 bases: TGTGCCAGCAGTTCGCAGCGGGGCGAGCAGTACTTC.